A single sample is the source of the 14 T cell receptor beta chains below, sequenced in a study of T-cell memory formation after mild COVID-19. TCRdb called the 5' RACE reads again in MiXCR, with one record for every CDR3 protein. The table records under 450,000 distinct CDR3 sequences, approximately 15% of them present only once. Sequencing input: PBMCs or a T cell subset sorted from them (not recorded which). Receptors originate from a man aged 18 to 29 who had mild COVID-19 (a few samples of this study predate the infection). Cell type and time point are not known.

This clonotype turned up a few times. The chain couples TRBV5-1 to TRBJ1-2; 8 nucleotides agree with TRBD1. The CDR3 has 14 residues. The germline gives CDR1 SGHRS, CDR2 YFSETQ. J lost 3 bases, V lost 4 bases, and 5 bases had no gene match. The CDR3 DNA is TGCGCCAGCAGCACCCAGGGGGCAGACTATGGCTACACCTTC. Its translation is CASSTQGADYGYTF.

With respect to this clonotype: At one end the junction does not follow the germline gene, possibly because of a read error. The V gene is TRBV6-5, the J gene TRBJ2-3, with 10 bases identical to TRBD2. This CDR3 has 17 amino acids. Germline V CDR1 and CDR2: MNHEY, SVGAGI. DNA of the CDR3: TGTGCCAGCAGCCAGGTGGTAGCGGGGGGACCCACAGCTACGCAGTATTTT. This sequence encodes CASSQVVAGGPTATQYF.

The CDR3 bases are TGTGCCAGCAGTTACTCCTTCCTACAGGGGAACATTCAGTACTTC. It yields the protein CASSYSFLQGNIQYF. The genes are TRBV6-5 and TRBJ2-4, with 7 bases matching TRBD1. The CDR3 is 15 residues long. Unmatched junction bases numbered 6, after V lost 0 bases and J lost 7 bases. The germline V gene encodes CDR1 MNHEY and CDR2 SVGAGI.

This clonotype was seen a handful of times. The chain joins TRBV5-1 to TRBJ1-1; D not certain. Trimming cost V 0 bases and J 1 base, with 10 bases left between them. Per the germline V gene, CDR1 is SGHRS and CDR2 is YFSETQ. This CDR3 has 15 amino acids. The CDR3 bases are TGCGCCAGCAGCTTGGTTGGGTACCCGAACACTGAAGCTTTCTTT. It codes for CASSLVGYPNTEAFF.

The V call is TRBV2, the J call TRBJ2-5; D is ambiguous. This CDR3 region has 13 residues. V dropped 7 bases and J dropped 2 bases, with 11 bases sitting between them. Germline V gene sequence: CDR1 SNHLY, CDR2 FYNNEI. Here the CDR3 reads CASMRSHQETQYF. The CDR3 coding sequence is TGTGCCAGCATGAGGAGCCATCAAGAGACCCAGTACTTC.

This clonotype came up many times. This chain connects TRBV29-1 to TRBJ2-3; TRBD1 might be the D (7 bases). Germline CDR1 reads SQVTM; CDR2 reads ANQGSEA. CDR3 length: 13 amino acids. The V gene lost 6 bases and the J gene lost 2 bases, with 12 bases spanning the gap. As DNA, the CDR3 is TGCAGCGTCGCCAGGGGGGTCACAGATACGCAGTATTTT. Amino acid sequence: CSVARGVTDTQYF.

The chain is built from TRBV29-1 and TRBJ2-3; 9 bases agree with TRBD1. Germline-derived CDR1 and CDR2 are SQVTM and ANQGSEA. The V and J ends lost 6 bases and 3 bases, in that order; junction bases with no gene match: 13. The CDR3 is 16 amino acids. The CDR3 DNA sequence: TGCAGCGTCGGGGACAGGGTTTCGTCCCTTACAGATACGCAGTATTTT. Its protein is CSVGDRVSSLTDTQYF.

The genes are TRBV6-2 or TRBV6-3 and TRBJ2-7; TRBD1 matches 7 bases. There are 16 residues in the CDR3. V lost 0 bases, J lost 2 bases, and 7 bases stayed unmatched. In germline, CDR1 is MNHEY, CDR2 SVGEGT. The CDR3 spells CASSYSPGQSAYEQYF. In DNA, the CDR3 is TGTGCCAGCAGTTACTCCCCGGGACAGAGTGCCTACGAGCAGTACTTC.

This clonotype was seen a handful of times. The rearrangement links TRBV4-3 to TRBJ2-5; the D gene is possibly TRBD2 (6 bases). V gave up 0 bases and J gave up 7 bases, with 21 bases separating them. In germline, CDR1 is LGHNA, CDR2 YSLEER. This CDR3 spans 17 amino acids. The CDR3 bases are TGCGCCAGCAGCCAAGAGAGGTACGGGACTTCCACCGGGACCCAGTACTTC. This gives the protein CASSQERYGTSTGTQYF.

This clonotype was observed a few times. This chain uses TRBV7-6 with TRBJ1-1, with 10 bases that match TRBD1. Germline V lookup: CDR1 SGHVS, CDR2 FNYEAQ. The CDR3 is 16 amino acids. The V and J ends lost 4 bases and 8 bases, in that order; junction bases with no gene match: 13. The CDR3 bases are TGTGCCAGCAGCTCGGGACAGGGGATTGCGGACGGAGAAGCTTTCTTT. Encoded protein: CASSSGQGIADGEAFF.

In its sample, this clonotype was seen many times. This chain links TRBV5-5 with TRBJ2-3; 10 bases align to TRBD2. Looked up from germline, CDR1 is SGHKS and CDR2 is YYEKEE (reference sequence). This CDR3 has 19 residues. J was trimmed by 0 bases and V by 0 bases; bases with no gene match: 10. CDR3 region: CASSLVLAGGSTSTDTQYF. CDR3 sequence (DNA): TGTGCCAGCAGCTTGGTCTTAGCGGGGGGTTCCACTAGCACAGATACGCAGTATTTT.

This clonotype was seen a handful of times. The chain joins TRBV9 to TRBJ2-3; no clear D. Germline CDR1 is SGDLS and CDR2 is YYNGEE. The CDR3 is 15 residues long. The germline V and J ends were trimmed by 0 bases and 4 bases, with 12 bases remaining between them. CDR3 in amino acids: CASSVGWASSDTQYF. For the CDR3, the DNA is TGTGCCAGCAGCGTAGGTTGGGCCTCCTCAGATACGCAGTATTTT.

On this clonotype: Germline is not matched at one junction end, which may reflect a read error. The chain has TRBV20-1 and TRBJ1-2, with TRBD1 matching over 7 bases. This CDR3 contains 16 residues. CDR1 and CDR2 (germline): DFQATT, SNEGSKA (reference sequence). The CDR3 protein is CSARDLSQDLRGTLIF. The CDR3 DNA sequence: TGCAGTGCTAGAGACTTGTCTCAAGACCTCAGGGGGACCTTAATCTTC.

The rearrangement links TRBV6-5 to TRBJ1-4; 12 bases are a match to TRBD1. V dropped 8 bases and J dropped 8; count of bases not matched to a gene: 15. In germline, CDR1 is MNHEY, CDR2 SVGAGI. The CDR3 extends over 17 amino acids. CDR3 sequence reads: CASHRGGQGAIAEKLFF. The DNA for the CDR3 is TGTGCCAGCCATCGCGGGGGACAGGGGGCCATCGCGGAAAAACTGTTTTTT.